This paragraph reports one T cell receptor (beta chain). Its antigen is unknown. The data were obtained in a study of blood T cells in healthy people across ages. The study, taken as a whole, reports: Naive T cell percentage strongly correlated with TCR beta diversity.

The V and J ends lost 8 bases and 1 base respectively, with 14 bases between them. CDR1 is SGHTA and CDR2 is FQGTGA in the germline V gene. The CDR3 has 14 residues. The second PCR ran roughly 7 to 12 cycles with a sample-barcoded 5' primer and J-beta primers. Via MiXCR, TCRdb re-called the 5' RACE reads, giving one row per CDR3 protein. The sample comprises about a million distinct CDR3 sequences, more than 30% of which are singletons, and roughly 14% rests with the top ten. Donors were systemically healthy Caucasian individuals from Russia aged about 6 to 95 years. Isolation of PBMCs gave at least 7 million cells per sample.

This receptor was obtained from a man between 18 and 29 years old in good health. Sequencing was done on a sample of blood. The chain recombines TRBV7-3 with TRBJ1-1; unclear D gene. The CDR3 sequence: CASAAAHSNTEAFF. The CDR3 bases are TGTGCCAGCGCTGCCGCCCACTCGAACACTGAAGCTTTCTTT.